Presented here are 14 T cell receptor beta chains from one specimen sequenced in a study of T cells in Graves' hyperthyroidism and ophthalmopathy (dated by TCRdb to between 2019 and 2020). Receptors were amplified or captured by multiplex PCR. Sequenced using an Illumina HiSeq 2000. TCR beta CDR3 regions were amplified from RNA transcripts. The TCR CDR3 was subjected to a first round of RT-PCR using the HTBI primer set and the Qiagen OneStep RT-PCR kit. TCRdb took the public reads, trimmed them with fastp at Q25, ran MiXCR for clone calling and kept in-frame beta chains. Every distinct CDR3 protein forms one entry, paired with its most common genes and DNA. The sample table holds 500,000 to 650,000 distinct CDR3 sequences, of which roughly 15% were seen once. The biggest ten clones account for around 12% of the sample. Sample: blood. These receptors all stem from a woman in her 50s with Graves' ophthalmopathy.

This clonotype was seen ten or more times. The V and J genes are TRBV20-1 and TRBJ2-7; a possible D gene is TRBD2 (6 bases). The CDR3 consists of 13 residues. Germline values: CDR1 DFQATT, CDR2 SNEGSKA (reference sequence). Deletions cut 6 bases from V and 3 bases from J, with 15 bases between. DNA for the CDR3: TGCAGTGCCGCGGGGCTAGCAGTCTACGAGCAGTACTTC. This sequence encodes CSAAGLAVYEQYF.

This clonotype was seen repeatedly, ten times or more. The chain employs TRBV19 and TRBJ2-5; 7 bases align to TRBD1. Germline-derived CDR1 and CDR2 are LNHDA and SQIVND (reference sequence). V shed 1 base, J shed 6 bases, and the junction held 17 bases outside the gene matches. The CDR3 spans 18 residues. The CDR3 DNA reads TGTGCCAGTAGTATAGTTTTCTCGGAGGCAGGGGGTCCGAAGACCCAGTACTTC. It specifies CASSIVFSEAGGPKTQYF.

In this sample, this clonotype turned up many times. The chain links TRBV5-1 to TRBJ2-1, with TRBD2 matching 10 bases. V shed 3 bases, J shed 8 bases, and the junction held 11 bases outside the gene matches. This CDR3 comprises 16 residues. Germline-derived CDR1 and CDR2 are SGHRS and YFSETQ. The CDR3: CASSSGLAGVGDEQFF. CDR3 DNA: TGCGCCAGCAGCTCTGGTCTAGCGGGAGTCGGCGATGAGCAGTTCTTC.

This clonotype was seen repeatedly, ten times or more. J is TRBJ1-1 and V is TRBV6-1, with TRBD1 matching over 8 bases. The CDR3 length is 15 residues. CDR1 is MNHNS, CDR2 SASEGT, per germline. V lost 8 bases, J lost 1 base, and 9 bases stayed unmatched. The CDR3 region has the DNA TGTGCCAGCCGTATACTTGGACAGGGGAACACTGAAGCTTTCTTT. Its protein product is CASRILGQGNTEAFF.

This clonotype has a handful of counts. This may be a read error: a much more frequent sequence differs by one nucleotide. V usage is TRBV11-1 and J usage is TRBJ2-1; D remains ambiguous. This CDR3 is 13 amino acids long. The V gene's germline CDR1 is SGHAT and CDR2 FQDESV (reference sequence). CDR3: CTSSTSKKNEQFF. DNA of the CDR3: TGTACCAGCAGCACCTCGAAAAAAAATGAGCAGTTCTTC.

Turning to this clonotype: A much larger clone differs by one base, so this may be a read error. This chain's CDR3 is CASSQVWAGGGYNEQFF. DNA for the CDR3: TGTGCCAGCAGCCAGGTCTGGGCGGGAGGGGGTTACAATGAGCAGTTCTTC. The genes are TRBV3-1 and TRBJ2-1, with 9 bases identical to TRBD2. Germline V gives CDR1 LGHDT, CDR2 YNNKEL (reference sequence). V shed 3 bases, J shed 4 bases, and the junction held 10 bases outside the gene matches. The CDR3 sequence is 17 residues long.

The table lists this clonotype with many counts. The V call is TRBV7-2, the J call TRBJ1-1; D call uncertain. V shed 5 bases and J shed 4 bases, with 14 bases lying between them. The CDR3 is 14 amino acids. Germline CDR1 is SGHTA and CDR2 is FQGNSA. The DNA for the CDR3 is TGTGCCAGCAGCCGAAAATTGGCAGGCACTGAAGCTTTCTTT. As protein: CASSRKLAGTEAFF.

This clonotype was seen a few times. The chain combines TRBV15 with TRBJ1-2; D might be TRBD1 (6 bases). The CDR3 is 12 residues long. From germline, CDR1 is LNHNV and CDR2 YYDKDF (reference sequence). V dropped 8 bases and J dropped 7 bases, with 14 bases sitting between them. Here the CDR3 reads CATADSVVGYTF. For the CDR3, the DNA is TGTGCCACCGCGGACAGCGTGGTTGGCTACACCTTC.

This clonotype appeared many times. The genes are TRBV18 and TRBJ2-3; 7 nucleotides align to TRBD1. Germline V gene data show CDR1 as KGHSH and CDR2 as LQKENI. The CDR3 loop spans 14 amino acids. V gave up 8 bases and J gave up 3 bases; unmatched junction bases: 8. The CDR3 protein is CASSPSTGTDTQYF. The CDR3 bases are TGTGCCAGCAGCCCCTCGACAGGGACAGATACGCAGTATTTT.

The CDR3 nucleotides read TGTGCCAGCAGCCACCCCCCCGGGGACGAGCAGTACTTC. This codes for CASSHPPGDEQYF. The chain employs TRBV3-1 and TRBJ2-7, with TRBD2 as a possible D gene (5 bases). Per the germline V gene, CDR1 is LGHDT and CDR2 is YNNKEL (reference sequence). CDR3 length equals 13 residues. V shed 3 bases and J shed 5 bases, with 11 bases lying between them.

This sequence joins TRBV5-6 and TRBJ1-1; tentatively, D is TRBD1 (6 bases). The CDR3 totals 15 residues. Germline assignment: CDR1 SGHDT and CDR2 YYEEEE. The ends were cut back, 4 bases at V and 1 base at J, with 14 bases in the middle. The chain's CDR3 is CASSPLGTRNTEAFF. In DNA form, the CDR3 reads TGTGCCAGCAGCCCCCTCGGGACAAGGAACACTGAAGCTTTCTTT.

This clonotype showed up many times. The CDR3 region has the DNA TGTGCCACCGGCGAAGCTTTCTTT. Translation gives CATGEAFF. The chain combines TRBV15 with TRBJ1-1; D gene unclear. The CDR3 is 8 residues long. Trimming shortened V by 8 bases and J by 8 bases, and 3 bases separated the two germline ends. CDR1 and CDR2 (germline): LNHNV, YYDKDF (reference sequence).

This rearrangement joins TRBV5-6 to TRBJ1-3; no firm D call. From germline, CDR1 is SGHDT and CDR2 YYEEEE. Between the trimmed V and J ends, which lost 0 bases and 0 bases, there was a span of 10 bases. The CDR3 consists of 16 residues. This CDR3 reads CASSLGVQSSGNTIYF. The DNA for the CDR3 is TGTGCCAGCAGCTTGGGCGTACAGAGCTCTGGAAACACCATATATTTT.

As for this clonotype: This sequence may be a read error, since a much larger clone differs from it by one base. The chain employs TRBV14 and TRBJ1-3; no firm D call. V shed 3 bases and J shed 2 bases, with 5 bases lying between them. This CDR3 comprises 13 residues. Germline V lookup: CDR1 SGHDN, CDR2 FVKESK. Here the CDR3 DNA reads TGTGCCAGCAGCCAGGGGACTGGAAACACCATATATTTT. Protein product: CASSQGTGNTIYF.